The 24 T cell receptor beta chains reported below all come from one sample, sequenced in a study of T cells after yellow fever vaccination. MiXCR, run by TCRdb on the 5' RACE reads, gives a single entry per CDR3 protein. The table shows about 580,000 distinct CDR3 sequences, with roughly 17% occurring only once. The sample was PBMCs, taken about 5 days after the first yellow fever vaccination. All receptors come from a man between 18 and 29 years old who received the YFV17D yellow fever vaccine.

The chain recombines TRBV6-5 with TRBJ2-1, with 8 bases aligning to TRBD1. The germline gives CDR1 MNHEY, CDR2 SVGAGI. The CDR3 runs 15 residues. The J segment lost 6 bases and the V segment lost 3 bases, leaving 7 bases of the junction unmatched. The CDR3, as DNA: TGTGCCAGCAGTTATTCTAGGACAGGGTTCAATGAGCAGTTCTTC. Encoded protein: CASSYSRTGFNEQFF.

This clonotype has a handful of counts. This may be a read error: a much more frequent sequence differs by one nucleotide. This chain links TRBV6-1 with TRBJ2-7; 9 nucleotides match TRBD1. CDR1 is MNHNS, CDR2 SASEGT, per germline. V was pared by 5 bases and J by 3 bases, with 5 bases of the junction left unmatched. The CDR3 loop spans 14 amino acids. The CDR3 loop reads CASSPGQGFYEQYF. The CDR3 nucleotides read TGTGCCAGCAGTCCGGGACAGGGCTTCTACGAGCAGTACTTC.

At least ten counts were recorded for this clonotype. The rearrangement links TRBV7-9 to TRBJ2-1; maybe TRBD2 (7 bases). There are 14 residues in the CDR3. The V end was cut by 5 bases, the J end by 10 bases, with 18 bases between. CDR1 is SEHNR, CDR2 FQNEAQ, per germline (reference sequence). The CDR3 DNA follows: TGTGCCAGCAGCAGGGGGGGGCAGCCTCGGGAGCAGTTCTTC. Translated, it gives CASSRGGQPREQFF.

The CDR3 here is CSATGGVNYGYTF. The CDR3 coding sequence is TGCAGTGCTACAGGGGGCGTTAACTATGGCTACACCTTC. The chain couples TRBV20-1 to TRBJ1-2, with 8 bases that match TRBD1. V trimming: 4 bases; J trimming: 1 base; junction bases outside the gene matches: 2. Germline assignment: CDR1 DFQATT and CDR2 SNEGSKA (reference sequence). This CDR3 has 13 amino acids.

This clonotype has a count of ten or more. This sequence joins TRBV6-5 and TRBJ2-2; no clear D. Germline V lookup: CDR1 MNHEY, CDR2 SVGAGI. V was clipped by 7 bases and J by 5 bases, with 5 bases between them. There are 11 residues in the CDR3. CDR3 DNA sequence: TGTGCCAGCACTGGTACCGGGGAGCTGTTTTTT. As protein: CASTGTGELFF.

The chain has TRBV7-2 and TRBJ2-4, with D unresolved. The CDR3 is 13 residues long. Between the trimmed V and J ends, which lost 1 base and 12 bases, there was a span of 13 bases. Looked up from germline, CDR1 is SGHTA and CDR2 is FQGNSA. CDR3 in amino acids: CASSLDWRRNQYF. In nucleotides, the CDR3 is TGTGCCAGCAGCTTAGACTGGAGAAGGAATCAGTACTTC.

In this sample, this clonotype turned up many times. The chain links TRBV7-9 to TRBJ2-7, with 8 bases identical to TRBD1. V was pared by 4 bases and J by 4 bases, with 15 bases of the junction left unmatched. The CDR3 runs to 17 residues. From germline, CDR1 is SEHNR and CDR2 FQNEAQ (reference sequence). The CDR3 sequence: CASSSKTGDIHLYEQYF. CDR3 DNA: TGTGCCAGCAGCTCTAAGACAGGGGATATTCACCTTTACGAGCAGTACTTC.

The chain combines TRBV6-2 or TRBV6-3 with TRBJ2-1, with D unresolved. Germline assignment: CDR1 MNHEY and CDR2 SVGEGT. This CDR3 contains 11 residues. V was clipped by 2 bases and J by 8 bases, with 4 bases between them. The CDR3 spells CASSYADEQFF. CDR3 coding DNA: TGTGCCAGCAGTTACGCCGATGAGCAGTTCTTC.

This clonotype came up once. V usage is TRBV5-6 and J usage is TRBJ2-7, with D hard to call. Trimming removed 4 bases from V and 2 bases from J, with 4 bases in between. The germline gives CDR1 SGHDT, CDR2 YYEEEE. The CDR3 covers 11 residues. This CDR3 reads CASSAPYEQYV. The CDR3 DNA sequence: TGTGCCAGCAGCGCCCCCTACGAGCAGTACGTC.

The chain combines TRBV24-1 with TRBJ2-5; D uncertain. The germline V and J ends were trimmed by 1 base and 5 bases, with 16 bases remaining between them. Germline values: CDR1 KGHDR, CDR2 SFDVKD. CDR3 size: 16 residues. The DNA for the CDR3 is TGTGCCACCAGTGATTTTGTCCTTGCAGGCGATGAGACCCAGTACTTC. Its protein product is CATSDFVLAGDETQYF.

This clonotype has just a few counts. The rearrangement links TRBV5-5 to TRBJ2-1; D remains unclear. Trimming shortened V by 4 bases and J by 6 bases, and 11 bases separated the two germline ends. The CDR3 covers 13 residues. Germline assignment: CDR1 SGHKS and CDR2 YYEKEE (reference sequence). CDR3 in DNA: TGTGCCAGCAGCGCTCAGAAGGGCAATGAGCAGTTCTTC. Residues: CASSAQKGNEQFF.

This clonotype was counted once. This chain joins TRBV5-5 and TRBJ1-1; perhaps TRBD1 as D (5 bases). V was cut by 3 bases and J by 1 base, with 10 bases left in between. Germline V gene lookup returns CDR1 SGHKS and CDR2 YYEKEE (reference sequence). The CDR3 runs to 14 residues. DNA of the CDR3: TGTGCCAGCAGCTGGTACAGGCCGAACACTGAAGCTTTCTTT. Its translation: CASSWYRPNTEAFF. The complete variable domain, with remaining parts taken from reference TRBV5-5 and TRBJ1-1, reads DAGVTQSPTHLIKTRGQQVTLRCSPISGHKSVSWYQQVLGQGPQFIFQYYEKEERGRGNFPDRFSARQFPNYSSELNVNALLLGDSALYLCASSWYRPNTEAFFGQGTRLTVV.

CDR3 amino acids: CASSLVGLAGPEQYF. The DNA for the CDR3 is TGTGCCAGCAGCTTAGTGGGACTAGCGGGGCCCGAGCAGTACTTC. This chain connects TRBV7-2 to TRBJ2-7; 13 nucleotides agree with TRBD2. The J segment lost 6 bases and the V segment lost 1 base, leaving 3 bases of the junction unmatched. CDR1 is SGHTA and CDR2 is FQGNSA in the germline V gene. This CDR3 region has 15 residues.

The chain uses TRBV18 and TRBJ2-7; no definite D call. The CDR3 has 15 amino acids. CDR1 and CDR2 (germline): KGHSH, LQKENI. V was trimmed by 3 bases and J by 3 bases, leaving 15 bases between them. The CDR3 bases are TGTGCCAGCTCACCCACACGACCTTTCCACTACGAGCAGTACGTC. Translation gives CASSPTRPFHYEQYV.

This clonotype was seen only a few times. The rearrangement links TRBV7-2 to TRBJ2-1; possibly TRBD1 for D (7 bases). The CDR3 runs to 16 residues. CDR1 SGHTA and CDR2 FQGNSA come from the germline V gene. V was pared by 0 bases and J by 8 bases, with 17 bases between. The CDR3 region has the DNA TGTGCCAGCAGCTTAGCACGGGGACTCAGGGGGGATGAGCAGTTCTTC. It codes for CASSLARGLRGDEQFF.

The sample holds a few counts of this clonotype. The chain recombines TRBV15 with TRBJ1-1; D perhaps matches TRBD1 (5 bases). This CDR3 has 15 amino acids. The germline gives CDR1 LNHNV, CDR2 YYDKDF (reference sequence). Trimming pared 5 bases from V and 4 bases from J, leaving 17 bases between. The CDR3 spells CATSLRGVGGTEAFF. The CDR3 DNA is TGTGCCACCAGCCTCCGGGGGGTGGGGGGCACTGAAGCTTTCTTT.

The chain links TRBV27 to TRBJ2-4; D remains unclear. V gave up 4 bases and J gave up 0 bases, with 13 bases separating them. The CDR3 consists of 16 residues. Germline V gene lookup returns CDR1 MNHEY and CDR2 SMNVEV (reference sequence). CDR3 amino acids: CASSSPQMIAKNIQYF. The CDR3 DNA follows: TGTGCCAGCAGTTCACCCCAAATGATAGCCAAAAACATTCAGTACTTC.

This clonotype was seen only a few times. The chain couples TRBV5-1 to TRBJ1-1, with D hard to call. Trimming cost V 5 bases and J 4 bases, with 18 bases left between them. The germline V gene has CDR1 SGHRS and CDR2 YFSETQ. The CDR3 extends over 15 amino acids. This chain's CDR3 is CASRDSVGSGTEAFF. In DNA form, the CDR3 reads TGCGCCAGCAGAGACTCAGTGGGCTCGGGCACTGAAGCTTTCTTT.

The V call is TRBV12-3 or TRBV12-4, the J call TRBJ2-7, with D perhaps given as TRBD1 or TRBD2 (5 bases each). CDR3 length: 14 amino acids. V dropped 3 bases and J dropped 5 bases, with 14 bases sitting between them. In nucleotides, the CDR3 is TGTGCCAGCAGTTTTGTGAGGGGTCCCCACGAGCAGTACTTC. Its protein is CASSFVRGPHEQYF.

The chain combines TRBV5-1 with TRBJ2-2; the D call may be TRBD1 or TRBD2 (5 bases each). CDR1 is SGHRS, CDR2 YFSETQ, per germline. CDR3 length equals 16 residues. V gave up 9 bases and J gave up 3 bases, with 21 bases separating them. The CDR3: CATRLGDVGYTGELFF. The CDR3 DNA is TGCGCCACCCGTTTGGGGGACGTCGGTTACACCGGGGAGCTGTTTTTT.

A few counts support this clonotype. V usage is TRBV6-5 and J usage is TRBJ2-5, with TRBD2 matching over 10 bases. V was clipped by 0 bases and J by 5 bases; unmatched bases: 15. There are 19 residues in the CDR3. Germline V gene sequence: CDR1 MNHEY, CDR2 SVGAGI. CDR3: CASSYSRASGGFRGETQYF. The CDR3 DNA reads TGTGCCAGCAGTTACTCGAGGGCTAGCGGGGGCTTTCGAGGGGAGACCCAGTACTTC.

This chain connects TRBV7-2 to TRBJ2-5, with a tentative D call TRBD2 (5 bases). Per the germline V gene, CDR1 is SGHTA and CDR2 is FQGNSA. The CDR3 has 14 amino acids. V was pared by 3 bases and J by 5 bases, with 13 bases between. CDR3 DNA: TGTGCCAGCAGCTTCAATGCGGAGCGGGAGACCCAGTACTTC. Translation gives CASSFNAERETQYF.

This clonotype was seen a handful of times. This chain joins TRBV19 and TRBJ1-1; 9 bases match TRBD1. V lost 5 bases to trimming and J lost 5 bases; unmatched junction nucleotides: 6. Germline lookup yields CDR1 LNHDA and CDR2 SQIVND (reference sequence). The CDR3 contains 14 residues. CDR3 nucleotide sequence: TGTGCCAGTAGTTATGGACAGGGGAGGACTGAAGCTTTCTTT. Translation gives CASSYGQGRTEAFF.

This clonotype occurred a few times. J is TRBJ1-1 and V is TRBV29-1; maybe TRBD1 (5 bases). The germline gives CDR1 SQVTM, CDR2 ANQGSEA. V was pared by 6 bases and J by 4 bases, with 12 bases between. The CDR3 covers 12 residues. CDR3 region: CSVGVGGTEAFF. In nucleotides, the CDR3 is TGCAGCGTGGGGGTCGGTGGCACTGAAGCTTTCTTT.